What follows are 12 T cell receptor beta chains derived from one specimen sequenced in a study of cytotoxic CD8 clonotypes in ibrutinib-treated CLL. Clones were sequenced by immunoSEQ multiplex PCR, and TCRdb holds only the in-frame ones, with some missing. The top ten clones hold about 54% of a sample with about 29,000 clones, roughly 69% of them seen once. The specimen was PBMCs, collected after 24 months of ibrutinib treatment. The receptors come from a human donor with chronic lymphocytic leukemia.

This clone was seen only a few times. The chain joins TRBV7-8 to TRBJ1-1; 9 bases fit TRBD1. V lost 5 bases and J lost 8; bases outside the gene matches: 3. Germline V gene lookup returns CDR1 SGHVS and CDR2 FQNEAQ. This CDR3 region has 12 residues. The CDR3 nucleotides read TGTGCCAGCAGCCATGGGACAGGGGAAGCTTTCTTT. It codes for CASSHGTGEAFF.

This chain links TRBV30 with TRBJ2-6, with a weak D call TRBD1 (5 bases). Trimming pared 4 bases from V and 2 bases from J, leaving 18 bases between. Germline values: CDR1 GTSNPN, CDR2 SVGIG (reference sequence). This CDR3 contains 17 residues. The CDR3, as DNA: TGTGCCTGGAATATCCCAGGGATTTTAACTGGGGCCAACGTCCTGACTTTC. This sequence encodes CAWNIPGILTGANVLTF.

The V gene is TRBV7-8, the J gene TRBJ2-4, with 7 bases aligning to TRBD1. Per the germline V gene, CDR1 is SGHVS and CDR2 is FQNEAQ. V shed 10 bases, J shed 6 bases, and the junction held 18 bases outside the gene matches. The CDR3 extends over 16 amino acids. The CDR3 bases are TGTGCCACCCATAGGGCTAGGACAGGTCGTGGAAACATTCAGTACTTC. Translating it yields CATHRARTGRGNIQYF.

The gene calls are TRBV27 and TRBJ2-5, with D unclear. V lost 8 bases and J lost 2, with 12 bases in between. The CDR3 is 13 residues long. Germline V gene data show CDR1 as MNHEY and CDR2 as SMNVEV (reference sequence). The DNA for the CDR3 is TGTGCCAGCGGGCGGAGAATGCAAGAGACCCAGTACTTC. This encodes CASGRRMQETQYF.

The V call is TRBV2, the J call TRBJ1-1; the match to TRBD1 covers 7 bases. J lost 6 bases, V lost 10 bases, and 23 bases had no gene match. This CDR3 has 17 amino acids. The germline CDR1 and CDR2 sequences are SNHLY and FYNNEI. CDR3 DNA sequence: TGTGCCAACAGCGTATATTCCGGGACAGCCTACTGGGCTGAAGCTTTCTTT. Its protein is CANSVYSGTAYWAEAFF.

This clone turned up a few times. The chain recombines TRBV6-1 with TRBJ2-7; 8 bases line up with TRBD1. The germline V gene encodes CDR1 MNHNS and CDR2 SASEGT. The CDR3 has 12 amino acids. V shed 6 bases, J shed 4 bases, and the junction held 2 bases outside the gene matches. CDR3 DNA: TGTGCCAGCAGCCGGACAGGGTACGAGCAGTACTTC. It is translated as CASSRTGYEQYF.

The V call is TRBV5-4, the J call TRBJ2-5; a possible D gene is TRBD1 (6 bases). CDR1 SGHNT and CDR2 YYREEE come from the germline V gene (reference sequence). This CDR3 contains 14 residues. V was shortened by 5 bases and J by 2 bases, with 13 bases between the two germline ends. The CDR3 sequence: CASSLGQLQETQYF. CDR3 bases: TGTGCCAGCAGTCTAGGACAGTTACAAGAGACCCAGTACTTC.

V gene TRBV2 combines with J gene TRBJ1-1; 9 bases match TRBD1. The CDR3 length is 14 residues. V shed 7 bases, J shed 7 bases, and the junction held 10 bases outside the gene matches. Germline V lookup: CDR1 SNHLY, CDR2 FYNNEI. For the CDR3, the DNA is TGTGCCAGCACCTTTCGGACAGGGGACAATGAAGCTTTCTTT. Its translation is CASTFRTGDNEAFF.

This clone was detected a few times. This chain uses TRBV7-9 with TRBJ1-2; D unclear. The length of the CDR3 is 12 residues. V was trimmed by 0 bases and J by 13 bases, leaving 12 bases between them. The V gene's germline CDR1 is SEHNR and CDR2 FQNEAQ (reference sequence). The DNA of the CDR3 is TGTGCCAGCAGCTTAGCGAAGTTGCCATCCACCTTC. It yields the protein CASSLAKLPSTF.

The chain couples TRBV7-2 to TRBJ1-6, with D perhaps TRBD1 (6 bases). V shed 3 bases and J shed 11 bases, with 11 bases lying between them. The CDR3 length is 13 residues. The germline gives CDR1 SGHTA, CDR2 FQGNSA. In nucleotides, the CDR3 is TGTGCCAGCAGCTTTGAGGGGGGTCCACCCCTCCACTTT. Translation: CASSFEGGPPLHF.

The CDR3 coding sequence is TGCAGTGCAAGGAACACTGAAGCTTTCTTT. Its translation: CSARNTEAFF. The chain uses TRBV20-1 and TRBJ1-1, with D uncertain. Trimming removed 6 bases from V and 1 base from J, with 3 bases in between. The germline V gene has CDR1 DFQATT and CDR2 SNEGSKA (reference sequence). This CDR3 is built from 10 residues.

This rearrangement joins TRBV7-2 to TRBJ2-7; the match to TRBD1 covers 9 bases. Germline lookup yields CDR1 SGHTA and CDR2 FQGNSA. After removal of 5 bases from V and 6 bases from J, the junction contained 8 bases not matched to a gene. CDR3 length: 14 amino acids. DNA of the CDR3: TGTGCCAGCAGCAACGGACAGGGGACTGGCGAGCAGTACTTC. This translates into CASSNGQGTGEQYF. The whole variable domain, remainder taken from reference TRBV7-2 and TRBJ2-7, is GAGVSQSPSNKVTEKGKDVELRCDPISGHTALYWYRQSLGQGLEFLIYFQGNSAPDKSGLPSDRFSAERTGGSVSTLTIQRTQQEDSAVYLCASSNGQGTGEQYFGPGTRLTVT.